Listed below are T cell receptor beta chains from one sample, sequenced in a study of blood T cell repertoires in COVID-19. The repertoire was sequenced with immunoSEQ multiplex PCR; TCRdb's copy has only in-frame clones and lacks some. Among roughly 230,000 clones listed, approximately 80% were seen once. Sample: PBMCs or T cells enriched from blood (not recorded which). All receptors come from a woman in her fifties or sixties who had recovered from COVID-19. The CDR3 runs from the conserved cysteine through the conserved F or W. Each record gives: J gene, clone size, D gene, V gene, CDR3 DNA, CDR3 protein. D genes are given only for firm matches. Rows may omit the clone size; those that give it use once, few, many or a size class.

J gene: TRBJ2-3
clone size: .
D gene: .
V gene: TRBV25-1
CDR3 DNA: TGTGCCAGCAGTGGCCGCGCAGATACGCAGTATTTT
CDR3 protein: CASSGRADTQYF

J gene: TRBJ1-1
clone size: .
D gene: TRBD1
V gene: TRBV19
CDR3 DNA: TGTGCCAGTGGCAGGGGGCTTTGGGTGAACACTGAAGCTTTCTTT
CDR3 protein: CASGRGLWVNTEAFF

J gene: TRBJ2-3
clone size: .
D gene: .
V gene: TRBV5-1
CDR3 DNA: TGCGCCAGCAGCTTGCCGGGCGAGGGTACAGATACGCAGTATTTT
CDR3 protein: CASSLPGEGTDTQYF

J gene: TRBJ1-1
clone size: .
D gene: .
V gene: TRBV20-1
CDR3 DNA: TGCGCGGGGGGAAGGACTGAAGCTTTCTTT
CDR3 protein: CAGGRTEAFF

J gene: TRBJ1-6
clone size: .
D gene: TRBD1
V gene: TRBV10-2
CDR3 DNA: TGCGCCAGCAGTTTATCCGGGACAGGGCGGAATTCACCCCTCCACTTT
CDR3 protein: CASSLSGTGRNSPLHF

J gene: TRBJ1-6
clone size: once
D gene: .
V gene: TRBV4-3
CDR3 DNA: TGCGCCAGCAGCTCAGGGAAGGATAATTCACCCCTCCACTTT
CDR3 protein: CASSSGKDNSPLHF

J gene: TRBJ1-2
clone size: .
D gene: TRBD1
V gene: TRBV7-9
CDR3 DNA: TGTGCCAGCAGCCCCCAGGCCGAAGGGGGCATGGGTGGCTACACCTTC
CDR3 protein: CASSPQAEGGMGGYTF

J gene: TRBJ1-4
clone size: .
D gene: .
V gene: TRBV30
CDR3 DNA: TGTGCCTGGAGTCCCGGGGCCGGGAGTGAAAAACTGTTTTTT
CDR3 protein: CAWSPGAGSEKLFF

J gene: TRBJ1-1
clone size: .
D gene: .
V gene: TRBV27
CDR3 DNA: TGTGCCAGCAGGATCCGGTTGAACACTGAAGCTTTCTTT
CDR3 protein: CASRIRLNTEAFF

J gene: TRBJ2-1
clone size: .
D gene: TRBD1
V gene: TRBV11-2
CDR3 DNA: TGTGCCAGCAGCCCAAACAGGGGTTCCTACAATGAGCAGTTCTTC
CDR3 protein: CASSPNRGSYNEQFF

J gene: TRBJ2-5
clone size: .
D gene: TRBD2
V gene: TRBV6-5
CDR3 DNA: TGTGCCAGCAGCCCACGGGGGGATCAAGAGACCCAGTACTTC
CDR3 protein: CASSPRGDQETQYF

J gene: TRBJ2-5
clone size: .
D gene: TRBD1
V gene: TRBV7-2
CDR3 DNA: TGTGCCAGCAGCCCACGGACAGGGGACGAGACCCAGTACTTC
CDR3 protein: CASSPRTGDETQYF

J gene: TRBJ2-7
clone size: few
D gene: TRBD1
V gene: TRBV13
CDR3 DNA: TGTGCCAGCAGCTCTACCGGGACAGGGGAGACCTACGAGCAGTACTTC
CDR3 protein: CASSSTGTGETYEQYF

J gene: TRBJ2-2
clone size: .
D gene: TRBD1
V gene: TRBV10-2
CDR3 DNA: TGCGCCAGCGCACCGGGACAGGGGGCTTTCGGGGAGCTGTTTTTT
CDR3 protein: CASAPGQGAFGELFF

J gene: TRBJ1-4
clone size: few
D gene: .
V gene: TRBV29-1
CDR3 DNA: TGCAGCGCCCGGGAGGCCAATGAAAAACTGTTTTTT
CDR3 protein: CSAREANEKLFF

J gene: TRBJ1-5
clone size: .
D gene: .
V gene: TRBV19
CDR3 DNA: TGTGCCAGTAGTGCGCAGGGCGGACAGCCCCAGCATTTT
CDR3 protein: CASSAQGGQPQHF

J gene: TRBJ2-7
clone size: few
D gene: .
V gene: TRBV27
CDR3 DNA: TGTGCCAGCAGTTCCGCCTACGAGCAGTACTTC
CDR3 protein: CASSSAYEQYF

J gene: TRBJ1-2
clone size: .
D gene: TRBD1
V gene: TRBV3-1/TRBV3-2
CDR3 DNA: TGTGCCAGCAGCCAGGACAGGTTCGGAGACTATGGCTACACCTTC
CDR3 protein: CASSQDRFGDYGYTF

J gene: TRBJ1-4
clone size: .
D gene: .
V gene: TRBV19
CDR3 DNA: TGTGCCAGTAGTCCCCCGGGGTCGGGTAAACTGTTTTTT
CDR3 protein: CASSPPGSGKLFF

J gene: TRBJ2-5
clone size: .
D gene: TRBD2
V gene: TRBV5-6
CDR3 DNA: TGTGCCAGCAGCCTAGGACTAGCGGGGGGGAGACCCCAGTACTTC
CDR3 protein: CASSLGLAGGRPQYF

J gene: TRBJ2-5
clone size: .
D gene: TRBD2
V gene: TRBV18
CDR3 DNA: TGTGCCAGCTCACCACGTATTAGCGGGAGAACTGGGGAGACCCAGTACTTC
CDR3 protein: CASSPRISGRTGETQYF

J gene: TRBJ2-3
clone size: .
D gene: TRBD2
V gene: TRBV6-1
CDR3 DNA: TGTGCCAGCAGTGGAGCTAGCGGGAGATGGGATACGCAGTATTTT
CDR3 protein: CASSGASGRWDTQYF

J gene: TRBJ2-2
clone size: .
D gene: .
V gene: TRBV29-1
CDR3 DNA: TGCAGCGTTGGGCCGGGACACAACACCGGGGAGCTGTTTTTT
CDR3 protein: CSVGPGHNTGELFF

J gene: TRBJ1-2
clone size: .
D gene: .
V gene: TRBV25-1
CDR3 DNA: TGTGCCAGCAGTGACGCGAGGGTACTCTATGGCTACACCTTC
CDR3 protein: CASSDARVLYGYTF

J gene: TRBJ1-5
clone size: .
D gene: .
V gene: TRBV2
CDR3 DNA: TGTGCCAGCAGACCACAGGGAACTCATCAGCCCCAGCATTTT
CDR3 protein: CASRPQGTHQPQHF

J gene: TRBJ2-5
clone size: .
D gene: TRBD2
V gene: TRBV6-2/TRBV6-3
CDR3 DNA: TGTGCCAGCAGCCCTCAAGGGACTAGCGGGGGAGGGGCCCAGTACTTC
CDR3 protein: CASSPQGTSGGGAQYF

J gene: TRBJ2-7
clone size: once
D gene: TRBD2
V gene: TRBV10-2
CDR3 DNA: TGCGCCAGCAGACCAAAGGTAGCGGGGGCCTACGAGCAGTACTTC
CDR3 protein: CASRPKVAGAYEQYF

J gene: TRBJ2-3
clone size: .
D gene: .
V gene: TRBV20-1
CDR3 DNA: TGCAGTGCTAGAGATTCGAGAAGGGAGAACTTT
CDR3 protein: CSARDSRRENF

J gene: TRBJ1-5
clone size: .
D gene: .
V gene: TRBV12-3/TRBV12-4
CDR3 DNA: TGTGCCAGCAGTTTCAGGGGACGACAGCCCCAGCATTTT
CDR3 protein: CASSFRGRQPQHF

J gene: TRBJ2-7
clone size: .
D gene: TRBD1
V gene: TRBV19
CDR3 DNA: TGTGCCACTAAACTACAGGGGGCAGGGGGCGGCGAGCAGTACTTC
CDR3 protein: CATKLQGAGGGEQYF

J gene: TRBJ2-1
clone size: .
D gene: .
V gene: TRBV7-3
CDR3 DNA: TGTGCCAGCAGCCCGATGGCGGGCAATGAGCAGTTCTTC
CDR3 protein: CASSPMAGNEQFF

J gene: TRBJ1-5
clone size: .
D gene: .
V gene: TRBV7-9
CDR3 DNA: TGTGCCAGCAGCTTAGCCGGGGGTGGGAGCAATCAGCCCCAGCATTTT
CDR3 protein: CASSLAGGGSNQPQHF

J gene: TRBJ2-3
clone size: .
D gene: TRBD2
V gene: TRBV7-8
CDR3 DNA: TGTGCCAGCAGCTTACGGGCGGGAGCGGGAGATACGCAGTATTTT
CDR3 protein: CASSLRAGAGDTQYF

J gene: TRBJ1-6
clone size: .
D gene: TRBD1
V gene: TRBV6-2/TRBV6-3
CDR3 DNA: TGTGCCAGCAGTGCAGGGACAGGGAGAGGATCACCCCTCCACTTT
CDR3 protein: CASSAGTGRGSPLHF

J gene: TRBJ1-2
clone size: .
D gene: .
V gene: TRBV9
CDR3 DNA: TGTGCCAGCAGCCCCCAAGGAGGGTTCTATGGCTACACCTTC
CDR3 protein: CASSPQGGFYGYTF